These 9 T cell receptor beta chains originate from one sample sequenced in a study of T cell repertoires in cytomegalovirus infection. TCRdb itself ran the reads through MiXCR, one entry per CDR3 protein. Altogether under 850,000 distinct CDR3 sequences are present, 35% being singletons, with the ten largest covering around 2.8%. Specimen: PBMCs. The receptor source for this set is a human donor in good health (CMV status not recorded). Some clones in this sample may be carry-over from other donors' samples.

This clonotype was seen a handful of times. This chain uses TRBV7-2 with TRBJ1-2, with TRBD1 matching 12 bases. The CDR3 covers 15 residues. Germline V CDR1 and CDR2: SGHTA, FQGNSA. Germline trimming cut 2 bases from V and 6 bases from J; bases unmatched to any gene: 4. In DNA form, the CDR3 reads TGTGCCAGCAGCTTATTGGGGACAGGGGGCGATGGCTACACCTTC. Translating it yields CASSLLGTGGDGYTF. Variable domain in full (rest from reference TRBV7-2 and TRBJ1-2): GAGVSQSPSNKVTEKGKDVELRCDPISGHTALYWYRQSLGQGLEFLIYFQGNSAPDKSGLPSDRFSAERTGGSVSTLTIQRTQQEDSAVYLCASSLLGTGGDGYTFGSGTRLTVV.

This clonotype was seen a handful of times. The chain has TRBV2 and TRBJ2-1; perhaps D is TRBD1 or TRBD2 (6 bases each). V was shortened by 3 bases and J by 1 base, with 13 bases between the two germline ends. The CDR3 covers 16 residues. Germline V CDR1 and CDR2: SNHLY, FYNNEI. In DNA form, the CDR3 reads TGTGCCAGCAGTGATCTTGAGGGGGGATCCTACAATGAGCAGTTCTTC. Translated, it gives CASSDLEGGSYNEQFF.

This chain uses TRBV15 with TRBJ1-1; the match to TRBD1 covers 10 bases. Germline V gene lookup returns CDR1 LNHNV and CDR2 YYDKDF (reference sequence). V was clipped by 7 bases and J by 5 bases; unmatched bases: 13. This CDR3 has 16 residues. CDR3: CATIKDRGQTGTEAFF. The CDR3 DNA reads as TGTGCCACCATCAAAGACAGGGGGCAGACGGGAACTGAAGCTTTCTTT.

This clonotype was observed a few times. The chain combines TRBV20-1 with TRBJ1-1, with TRBD1 matching 7 bases. CDR1 is DFQATT, CDR2 SNEGSKA, per germline (reference sequence). This CDR3 is 13 amino acids long. After removal of 5 bases from V and 5 bases from J, the junction contained 8 bases not matched to a gene. CDR3 DNA: TGCAGTGCTCGACGACAGGGTAGGACTGAAGCTTTCTTT. This gives the protein CSARRQGRTEAFF.

V and J are TRBV28 and TRBJ2-5; 10 nucleotides align to TRBD2. From germline, CDR1 is MDHEN and CDR2 SYDVKM. Trimming cost V 9 bases and J 0 bases; bases outside gene matches: 4. There are 14 residues in the CDR3. The chain's CDR3 is CASSGGYDQETQYF. DNA of the CDR3: TGTGCCAGTAGCGGGGGGTACGACCAAGAGACCCAGTACTTC.

This clonotype was found a few times. This chain connects TRBV7-8 to TRBJ2-7, with D possibly being TRBD2 (6 bases). This CDR3 is built from 15 residues. The V gene lost 5 bases and the J gene lost 3 bases, with 17 bases spanning the gap. CDR1 and CDR2 (germline): SGHVS, FQNEAQ. CDR3 DNA: TGTGCCAGCAGCCCCGGGACTCGAACCTTCTACGAGCAGTACTTC. Amino acids: CASSPGTRTFYEQYF.

This clonotype was detected ten times or more. The rearrangement uses TRBV7-2 and TRBJ2-1; 10 nucleotides align to TRBD2. CDR1 is SGHTA and CDR2 is FQGNSA in the germline V gene. V shed 5 bases and J 3 bases; nucleotides not matched to a gene: 16. This CDR3 contains 19 residues. The CDR3 nucleotides are TGTGCCAGCAGCCCTAGCGGGAGTGGAAGAAAAGGAAACTACAATGAGCAGTTCTTC. It encodes CASSPSGSGRKGNYNEQFF.

About this clonotype itself: The CDR3 does not end in the conserved phenylalanine or tryptophan, so this is likely a read error. The chain uses TRBV7-2 and TRBJ2-7; maybe TRBD2 (6 bases). The CDR3 spans 15 residues. Germline V gives CDR1 SGHTA, CDR2 FQGNSA. Trimming took off 1 base at V and 6 bases at J, with 16 bases between the two ends. CDR3 region: CASSLVGGAGREQYL. CDR3 nucleotide sequence: TGTGCCAGCAGCTTAGTCGGTGGCGCGGGACGCGAGCAGTACTTA.

The chain carries TRBV20-1 and TRBJ1-2, with 7 bases matching TRBD1. This CDR3 has 14 amino acids. In germline, CDR1 is DFQATT, CDR2 SNEGSKA (reference sequence). The trim removed 5 bases at V and 6 bases at J, leaving 12 bases unmatched. The CDR3 DNA follows: TGCAGTGCTCATAGACAGGGCAAAGTGGATGGCTACACCTTC. Protein product: CSAHRQGKVDGYTF.